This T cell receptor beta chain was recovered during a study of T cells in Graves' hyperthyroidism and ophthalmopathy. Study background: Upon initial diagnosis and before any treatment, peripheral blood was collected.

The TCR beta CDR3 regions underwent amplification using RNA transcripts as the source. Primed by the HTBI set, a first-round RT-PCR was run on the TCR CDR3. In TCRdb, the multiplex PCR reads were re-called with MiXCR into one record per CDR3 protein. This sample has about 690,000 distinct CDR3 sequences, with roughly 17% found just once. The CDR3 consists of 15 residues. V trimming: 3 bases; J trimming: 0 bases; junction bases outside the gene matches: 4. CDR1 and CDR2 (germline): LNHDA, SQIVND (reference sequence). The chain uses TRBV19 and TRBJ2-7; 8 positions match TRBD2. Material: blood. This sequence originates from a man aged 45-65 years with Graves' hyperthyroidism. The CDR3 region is CASSIVAGNSYEQYF. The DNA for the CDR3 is TGTGCCAGTAGTATCGTAGCGGGGAACTCCTACGAGCAGTACTTC.